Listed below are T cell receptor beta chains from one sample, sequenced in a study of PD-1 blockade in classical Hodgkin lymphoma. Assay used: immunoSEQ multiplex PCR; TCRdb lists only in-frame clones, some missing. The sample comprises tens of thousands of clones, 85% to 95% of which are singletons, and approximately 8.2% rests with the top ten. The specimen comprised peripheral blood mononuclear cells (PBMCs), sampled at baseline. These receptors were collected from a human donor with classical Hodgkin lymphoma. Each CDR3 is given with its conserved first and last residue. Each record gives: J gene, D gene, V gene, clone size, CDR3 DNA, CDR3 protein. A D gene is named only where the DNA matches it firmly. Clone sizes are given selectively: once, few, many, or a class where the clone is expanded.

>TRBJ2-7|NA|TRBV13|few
TGTGCCAGCAGCTTAGGGCTGAGCTCCTACGAGCAGTACTTC
CASSLGLSSYEQYF
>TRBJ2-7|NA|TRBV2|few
TGTGCCAGCTGGGTGTTATACGAGCAGTACTTC
CASWVLYEQYF
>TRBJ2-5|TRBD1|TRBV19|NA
TGTGCCAGCAGGGACAGAAGAAACCAAGAGACCCAGTACTTC
CASRDRRNQETQYF
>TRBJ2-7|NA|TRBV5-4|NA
TGTGCCAGCAGCTCGAACAGTCCTTCTACCTACGAGCAGTACTTC
CASSSNSPSTYEQYF
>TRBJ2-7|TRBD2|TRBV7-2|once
TGTGCCAGCAGCTCGCATAAGCGGGAGGGCCCTAGCTCCTACGAGCAGTACTTC
CASSSHKREGPSSYEQYF
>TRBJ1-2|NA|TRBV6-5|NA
TGTGCCAGCAGTTACGAAGGTGTCGTCAGCGTCTATGGCTACACCTTC
CASSYEGVVSVYGYTF
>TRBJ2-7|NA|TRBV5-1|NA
TGCGCCAGCAGCCTGTGGGCAGGGTACGAGCAGTACTTC
CASSLWAGYEQYF
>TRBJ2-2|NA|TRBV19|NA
TGTGCCAGTAGTACCGGTGACACCGGGGAGCTGTTTTTT
CASSTGDTGELFF
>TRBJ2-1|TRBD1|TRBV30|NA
TGTGCCTGGGCGCCTCAGGGGGCCGGGAATGAGCAGTTCTTC
CAWAPQGAGNEQFF
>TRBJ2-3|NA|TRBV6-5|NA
TGTGCCAGCAGGCAAAGAGGGGCAGATACGCAGTATTTT
CASRQRGADTQYF
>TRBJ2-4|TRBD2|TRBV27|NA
TGTGCCAGCAGTCTCGACCGGGGGAGGGAAAACATTCAGTACTTC
CASSLDRGRENIQYF
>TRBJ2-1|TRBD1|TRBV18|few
TGTGCCAGCTCACCCCCGACAGGGGGTTACAATGAGCAGTTCTTC
CASSPPTGGYNEQFF
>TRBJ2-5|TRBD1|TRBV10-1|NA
TGCGCCAGCAGTGAGTCACCCTGGACAGGGGTAGATGAGACCCAGTACTTC
CASSESPWTGVDETQYF
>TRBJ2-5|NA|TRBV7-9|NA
TGTGCCAGCAGCCTAACGAAGGACAGACAAGAGACCCAGTACTTC
CASSLTKDRQETQYF
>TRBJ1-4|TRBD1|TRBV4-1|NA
TGCGCCAGCAGCCAAACCGGGACAGGGGGTTCTAATGAAAAACTGTTTTTT
CASSQTGTGGSNEKLFF
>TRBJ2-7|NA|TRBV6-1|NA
TGTGCCAGCGAAGGGGATCCGACCTACGAGCAGTACTTC
CASEGDPTYEQYF
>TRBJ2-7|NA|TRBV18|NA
TGTGCCAGCTCCAGGTTTTGGGCCCGGGAAAAAACCTCCTACGAGCAGTACTTC
CASSRFWAREKTSYEQYF
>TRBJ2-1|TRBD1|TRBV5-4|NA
TGTGCCAGCAGCTTGGGGGACAGGAGCTACCGTGGAGACAATGAGCAGTTCTTC
CASSLGDRSYRGDNEQFF
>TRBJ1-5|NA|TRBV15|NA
TGTGCCACCAGCAGAGATCTCCAGGTCAATCAGCCCCAGCATTTT
CATSRDLQVNQPQHF
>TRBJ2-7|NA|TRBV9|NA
TGTGCCAGCAGCGTAGGTCTCGGGGGCTCCTACGAGCAGTACTTC
CASSVGLGGSYEQYF
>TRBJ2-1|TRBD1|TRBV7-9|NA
TGTGCCAGCAGATTCCTGACAGGGGGCAATGAGCAGTTCTTC
CASRFLTGGNEQFF
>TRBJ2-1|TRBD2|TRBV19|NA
TGTGCCAGTAGTATAGCATGGCCACTAGCGGACTACAATGAGCAGTTCTTC
CASSIAWPLADYNEQFF
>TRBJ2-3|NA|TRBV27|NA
TGTGCCATCGCCCCGGGCAGCACTAGCACAGATACGCAGTATTTT
CAIAPGSTSTDTQYF
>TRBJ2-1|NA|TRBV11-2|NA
TGTGCCAGCAGCTTAGATCCCGGTGTCGATTACAATGAGCAGTTCTTC
CASSLDPGVDYNEQFF
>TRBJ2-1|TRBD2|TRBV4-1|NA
TGCGCCAGCAGCCAAGACCGTTCGAGTAGCGGGGGCAACTACAATGAGCAGTTCTTC
CASSQDRSSSGGNYNEQFF
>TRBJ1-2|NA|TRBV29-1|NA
TGCAGCGTTGAGAGAACTAACTATGGCTACACCTTC
CSVERTNYGYTF
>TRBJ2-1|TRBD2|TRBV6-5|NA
TGTGCCAGCAGTTACGTCGGGCTAGCGGGCTACAATGAGCAGTTCTTC
CASSYVGLAGYNEQFF
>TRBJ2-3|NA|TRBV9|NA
TGTGCCAGCAGCGTCGGGCCCACAGATACGCAGTTTTTT
CASSVGPTDTQFF
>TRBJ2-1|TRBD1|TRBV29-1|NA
TGCAGCGTTGAATGGGGGGACAGGGGGTACAATGAGCAGTTCTTC
CSVEWGDRGYNEQFF
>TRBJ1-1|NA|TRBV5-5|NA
TGTGCCAGCAGCTTACTCGAGGGGATTGCTTTCTTT
CASSLLEGIAFF
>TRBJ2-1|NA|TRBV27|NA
TGTGCCAGCAGTCCCGGGGACCGCCACAATGAGCAGTTCTTC
CASSPGDRHNEQFF
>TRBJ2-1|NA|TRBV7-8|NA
TGTGCCAGCAGCAAATGGGAGGCCCCACAAATCAGTGAGCAGTTCTTC
CASSKWEAPQISEQFF
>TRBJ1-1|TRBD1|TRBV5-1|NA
TGCGCCAGCAGCCCTGGCGGGGGGCAGGGGGCGGTGAACACTGAAGCTTTCTTT
CASSPGGGQGAVNTEAFF
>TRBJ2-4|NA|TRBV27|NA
TGTGCCAGCAGCCCTCACCGGGAGTCCCTCGTACCCAAAAACATTCAGTACTTC
CASSPHRESLVPKNIQYF
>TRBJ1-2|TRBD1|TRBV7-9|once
TGTGCCAGCAGCTCTAACCGGGACAGTAACTATGGCTACACCTTC
CASSSNRDSNYGYTF
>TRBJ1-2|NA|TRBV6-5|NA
TGTGCCAGCAGCCTGGACAGTCCTGACTATGGCTACACCTTC
CASSLDSPDYGYTF
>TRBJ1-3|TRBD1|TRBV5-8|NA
TGTGCCAGCAGCGGCGGGGGGACAGGGCAAGGAAACACCATATATTTT
CASSGGGTGQGNTIYF
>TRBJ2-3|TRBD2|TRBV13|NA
TGTGCCAGTGGCGGGAGAAGGGTGGGAGATACGCAGTATTTT
CASGGRRVGDTQYF
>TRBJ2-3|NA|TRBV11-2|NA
TGTGCCAGCAGCTTAGGATATCGAGCGGCCGACACAGATACGCAGTATTTT
CASSLGYRAADTDTQYF
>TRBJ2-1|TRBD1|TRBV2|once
TGTGCCAGCAGTTCCCTGGACAGGGAAGATGAGCAGTTCTTC
CASSSLDREDEQFF
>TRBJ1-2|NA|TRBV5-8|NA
TGTGCCAGCAGCTTGGAATTACAGGGAGTCGATGGCTACACCTTC
CASSLELQGVDGYTF
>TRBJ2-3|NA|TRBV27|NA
TGTGCCAGCAGGTTCACAGATACGCAGTATTTT
CASRFTDTQYF
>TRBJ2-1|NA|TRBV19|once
TGTGCCAGGTGGGTCTGGTACAATGAGCAGTTCTTC
CARWVWYNEQFF
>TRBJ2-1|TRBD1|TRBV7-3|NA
TGTGCCAGCAGCTTAACGCCGGGGACAGTGTACAATGAGCAGTTCTTC
CASSLTPGTVYNEQFF
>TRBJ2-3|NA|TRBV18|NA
TGTGCCAGCTCACTAGAACCCACAGATACGCAGTATTTT
CASSLEPTDTQYF
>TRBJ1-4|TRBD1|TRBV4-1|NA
TGCGCCAGCAGCCATTCGACAGGGCCCTTATTGGGTAATGAAAAACTGTTTTTT
CASSHSTGPLLGNEKLFF
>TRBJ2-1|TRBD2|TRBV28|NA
TGTGCCAGCAGCCCCATTAGCGGGAGCTCCTACAATGAGCAGTTCTTC
CASSPISGSSYNEQFF
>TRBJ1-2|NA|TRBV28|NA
TGTGCCAGCAGTTTCCCGTGGCGGGATGGCTACACCTTC
CASSFPWRDGYTF
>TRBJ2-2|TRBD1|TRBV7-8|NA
TGTGCCAGCAGCTCGGGACAGCGAACCGGGGAGCTGTTTTTT
CASSSGQRTGELFF
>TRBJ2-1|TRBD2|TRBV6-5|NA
TGTGCCAGCAGTTTGCAGGGACTAGCGACATTCGACGGGCAGTTCTTC
CASSLQGLATFDGQFF
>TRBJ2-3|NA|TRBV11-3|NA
TGTGCCAGCAGAGCGACAGGACAGGATACGCAGTATTTT
CASRATGQDTQYF
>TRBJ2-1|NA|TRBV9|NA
TGTGCCAGCAACCTGGGACTTCATGATGAGCAGTTCTTC
CASNLGLHDEQFF
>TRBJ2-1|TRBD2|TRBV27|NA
TGTGCCAGCAGGTGGACTAGCGGGGGATACAATGAGCAGTTCTTC
CASRWTSGGYNEQFF
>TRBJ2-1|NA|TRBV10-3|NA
TGTGCCATCATTAACAATGAGCAGTTCTTC
CAIINNEQFF
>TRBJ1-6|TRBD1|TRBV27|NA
TGTGCCAGCAGTTCCCGGACAGGGGGCTATAATTCACCCCTCCACTTT
CASSSRTGGYNSPLHF